These 24 T cell receptor beta chains were sequenced from one sample in a study of blood T cell repertoires in COVID-19. Method: immunoSEQ multiplex PCR; TCRdb's copy keeps in-frame clones and lacks some. Here the sample spans some 25,000 clones, approximately 75% being singletons. Sequencing was carried out using peripheral blood. The source is a woman between 65 and 79 years old with COVID-19, enrolled during active disease.

The CDR3 DNA is TGTGCCAGTAGTCCGGGACAGGGGTACACCTTC. Encoded protein: CASSPGQGYTF. The V call is TRBV19, the J call TRBJ1-2, with 10 bases identical to TRBD1. Germline V lookup: CDR1 LNHDA, CDR2 SQIVND (reference sequence). The trim removed 5 bases at V and 11 bases at J, leaving 2 bases unmatched. The CDR3 is 11 residues long.

The chain employs TRBV7-9 and TRBJ1-2, with a possible D match to TRBD1 (6 bases). Germline CDR1 SEHNR, CDR2 FQNEAQ (reference sequence). V dropped 4 bases and J dropped 3 bases, with 21 bases sitting between them. This CDR3 spans 17 amino acids. The DNA for the CDR3 is TGTGCCAGCAGCTCCTCAGGGGCCCCTCGGTCCTACTATGGCTACACCTTC. Its translation is CASSSSGAPRSYYGYTF.

V and J are TRBV29-1 and TRBJ2-7; weak D call: TRBD1 (5 bases). Trimming cost V 4 bases and J 5 bases, with 6 bases left between them. This CDR3 has 10 amino acids. CDR1 is SQVTM and CDR2 is ANQGSEA in the germline V gene. The chain's CDR3 is CSVGGHEQYF. The CDR3, as DNA: TGCAGCGTTGGGGGCCACGAGCAGTACTTC.

This clone was observed a single time. The chain uses TRBV6-2 or TRBV6-3 and TRBJ2-1; D uncertain. CDR1 is MNHEY and CDR2 is SVGEGT in the germline V gene. This CDR3 region has 15 residues. The germline V and J ends were trimmed by 5 bases and 12 bases, with 23 bases remaining between them. The CDR3 region is CASSHPTSQTRLQFF. The CDR3 DNA sequence: TGTGCCAGCAGTCACCCCACCTCCCAAACCCGGTTGCAGTTCTTC.

The chain joins TRBV27 to TRBJ2-7, with D perhaps matching TRBD1 (6 bases). The CDR3 extends over 15 amino acids. The germline CDR1 and CDR2 sequences are MNHEY and SMNVEV (reference sequence). Trimming left V 8 bases short and J 3 bases short, with 20 bases between. The DNA for the CDR3 is TGTGCCAGCGGTAAACAGGGCGCCCTTATCTACGAGCAGTACTTC. Amino acids: CASGKQGALIYEQYF.

V is TRBV18 and J is TRBJ1-2; the match to TRBD1 covers 7 bases. Trimming cost V 2 bases and J 5 bases; bases outside gene matches: 5. CDR1 and CDR2 (germline): KGHSH, LQKENI. There are 14 residues in the CDR3. CDR3 sequence: CASSPGGQKYGYTF. The CDR3 DNA follows: TGTGCCAGCTCACCAGGGGGACAGAAGTATGGCTACACCTTC.

This clone is categorized as medium-sized. The CDR3 coding sequence is TGTGCCACCAGTGATCCCATGACCGGGACATGGGAGCAGTACGTC. As protein: CATSDPMTGTWEQYV. The gene calls are TRBV24-1 and TRBJ2-7; TRBD1 is a possible D gene (6 bases). The CDR3 runs to 15 residues. Germline V gene lookup returns CDR1 KGHDR and CDR2 SFDVKD. The germline V and J ends were trimmed by 3 bases and 7 bases, with 18 bases remaining between them.

This clone was counted a single time. The gene calls are TRBV15 and TRBJ2-2, with 7 bases matching TRBD2. V shed 5 bases, J shed 3 bases, and the junction held 6 bases outside the gene matches. This CDR3 has 15 amino acids. Germline loops: CDR1 LNHNV, CDR2 YYDKDF (reference sequence). CDR3 bases: TGTGCCACCAGCCCCTCTAGCGGATACACCGGGGAGCTGTTTTTT. Protein sequence: CATSPSSGYTGELFF.

The CDR3 here is CASSLGINQPQHF. The CDR3 DNA reads TGTGCCAGCAGTTTAGGTATTAATCAGCCCCAGCATTTT. V is TRBV12-3 or TRBV12-4 and J is TRBJ1-5; D is ambiguous. The CDR3 spans 13 residues. V dropped 1 base and J dropped 4 bases, with 5 bases sitting between them.

This clone has only a few counts. The J gene is TRBJ1-2, the V gene TRBV14; D unresolved. Trimming cost V 0 bases and J 2 bases, with 7 bases left between them. Germline loops: CDR1 SGHDN, CDR2 FVKESK. CDR3 size: 14 residues. CDR3 coding DNA: TGTGCCAGCAGCCAAGATACCGGGAACTATGGCTACACCTTC. It codes for CASSQDTGNYGYTF.

This chain joins TRBV7-9 and TRBJ1-2; the D is unclear. V dropped 2 bases and J dropped 4 bases, with 11 bases sitting between them. In germline, CDR1 is SEHNR, CDR2 FQNEAQ (reference sequence). The CDR3 covers 14 residues. The CDR3 region is CASSLSEVSYGYTF. DNA for the CDR3: TGTGCCAGCAGCTTAAGCGAAGTTAGCTATGGCTACACCTTC.

The chain carries TRBV4-2 and TRBJ2-2, with 11 positions matching TRBD2. This CDR3 has 19 amino acids. V was pared by 2 bases and J by 5 bases, with 13 bases of the junction left unmatched. The germline V gene has CDR1 LGHNA and CDR2 YNFKEQ. The CDR3, as DNA: TGTGCCAGCAGCCAACCATGGTTAGCGGGAGGGCCTAGGACCGGGGAGCTGTTTTTT. This codes for CASSQPWLAGGPRTGELFF.

V is TRBV27 and J is TRBJ1-2; D remains unclear. Per germline, CDR1 MNHEY and CDR2 SMNVEV (reference sequence). V was pared by 0 bases and J by 5 bases, with 10 bases between. This CDR3 has 14 residues. Here the CDR3 reads CASSLSVSTYGYTF. The CDR3 bases are TGTGCCAGCAGTTTATCGGTCTCAACATATGGCTACACCTTC.

This clone was recorded a few times. The same CDR3 arises from other DNA sequences in this sample as well. V gene TRBV6-5 combines with J gene TRBJ1-3, with a possible D match to TRBD1 (5 bases). Germline CDR1 is MNHEY and CDR2 is SVGAGI. The CDR3 is made up of 15 amino acids. The germline V and J ends were trimmed by 5 bases and 0 bases, with 11 bases remaining between them. In DNA form, the CDR3 reads TGTGCCAGCAGTCTGACAGTCAGCTCTGGAAACACCATATATTTT. Protein: CASSLTVSSGNTIYF.

This clone showed up just once. The chain recombines TRBV18 with TRBJ2-2; maybe TRBD1 (6 bases). This CDR3 spans 14 amino acids. CDR1 is KGHSH, CDR2 LQKENI, per germline. The V gene lost 6 bases and the J gene lost 7 bases, with 15 bases spanning the gap. The CDR3 is CASSPGTGHGELFF. Here the CDR3 DNA reads TGTGCCAGCTCCCCCGGCACAGGGCACGGGGAGCTGTTTTTT.

In this sample, this clone turned up once. The chain links TRBV5-1 to TRBJ1-2; D is ambiguous. Germline V gives CDR1 SGHRS, CDR2 YFSETQ. This CDR3 contains 14 residues. Deletions cut 0 bases from V and 4 bases from J, with 10 bases between. The CDR3 sequence is CASSLDGGSYGYTF. The CDR3 bases are TGCGCCAGCAGCTTGGACGGAGGAAGCTATGGCTACACCTTC. Full variable domain (rest looked up from reference TRBV5-1 and TRBJ1-2): KAGVTQTPRYLIKTRGQQVTLSCSPISGHRSVSWYQQTPGQGLQFLFEYFSETQRNKGNFPGRFSGRQFSNSRSEMNVSTLELGDSALYLCASSLDGGSYGYTFGSGTRLTVV.

The V gene is TRBV3-1 (or the pseudogene TRBV3-2), the J gene TRBJ2-4; D is possibly TRBD1 (6 bases). Germline CDR1 LGHDT, CDR2 YNNKEL (reference sequence). Trimming removed 4 bases from V and 3 bases from J, with 7 bases in between. This CDR3 contains 13 residues. This CDR3 is CASSPQGKNIQYF. CDR3 DNA sequence: TGTGCCAGCAGCCCACAGGGCAAAAACATTCAGTACTTC.

The chain employs TRBV12-5 and TRBJ1-1; no firm D call. From germline, CDR1 is LGHNT and CDR2 FRNRAP. CDR3 length equals 15 residues. V lost 5 bases, J lost 6 bases, and 19 bases lay in between. The CDR3 DNA reads as TGTGCTAGTGGTCCGCCCCTTGTGGGGAGGGCTGAAGCTTTCTTT. It yields the protein CASGPPLVGRAEAFF.

The chain links TRBV7-8 to TRBJ1-2, with a weak D call TRBD1 (5 bases). This CDR3 contains 13 residues. Germline V gene lookup returns CDR1 SGHVS and CDR2 FQNEAQ. Trimming removed 5 bases from V and 2 bases from J, with 9 bases in between. CDR3 residues: CASSPDKNYGYTF. The CDR3 bases are TGTGCCAGCAGCCCGGACAAAAACTATGGCTACACCTTC. Full variable domain (rest looked up from reference TRBV7-8 and TRBJ1-2): GAGVSQSPRYKVAKRGQDVALRCDPISGHVSLFWYQQALGQGPEFLTYFQNEAQLDKSGLPSDRFFAERPEGSVSTLKIQRTQQEDSAVYLCASSPDKNYGYTFGSGTRLTVV.

The chain recombines TRBV5-1 with TRBJ1-3, with TRBD1 matching 12 bases. After removal of 4 bases from V and 1 base from J, the junction contained 3 bases not matched to a gene. From germline, CDR1 is SGHRS and CDR2 YFSETQ. This CDR3 is 16 amino acids long. The CDR3 spells CASSPGQGASGNTIYF. The CDR3 bases are TGCGCCAGCAGCCCGGGACAGGGGGCTTCTGGAAACACCATATATTTT.

This clone is a singleton in its sample. The chain has TRBV11-3 and TRBJ2-2; the D gene is possibly TRBD2 (6 bases). CDR1 SGHNT and CDR2 YENEEA come from the germline V gene. This CDR3 is built from 16 residues. Trimming removed 2 bases from V and 0 bases from J, with 10 bases in between. CDR3 sequence reads: CASSLFGGANTGELFF. The CDR3 region has the DNA TGTGCCAGCAGCTTATTCGGAGGGGCGAACACCGGGGAGCTGTTTTTT. Combining the CDR3 with reference TRBV11-3 and TRBJ2-2 gives the whole variable domain EAGVVQSPRYKIIEKKQPVAFWCNPISGHNTLYWYLQNLGQGPELLIRYENEEAVDDSQLPKDRFSAERLKGVDSTLKIQPAELGDSAVYLCASSLFGGANTGELFFGEGSRLTVL.

This sequence joins TRBV5-1 and TRBJ2-2; 8 bases are shared with TRBD1. The germline V gene encodes CDR1 SGHRS and CDR2 YFSETQ. The junction had 7 bases not matched to a gene; V was cut back by 4 bases and J by 8 bases. The CDR3 totals 14 residues. The CDR3 sequence: CASSPTGVGGELFF. The DNA for the CDR3 is TGCGCCAGCAGCCCGACAGGGGTCGGAGGGGAGCTGTTTTTT.

The CDR3 protein is CSVESQANTEAFF. The CDR3 DNA follows: TGCAGCGTTGAATCACAGGCGAACACTGAAGCTTTCTTT. The chain employs TRBV29-1 and TRBJ1-1, with a possible D match to TRBD1 (5 bases). With 2 bases removed from V and 1 base from J, the gap between germline ends came to 8 bases. The CDR3 sequence is 13 residues long. CDR1 and CDR2 from the germline V gene are SQVTM and ANQGSEA. Combining the CDR3 with reference TRBV29-1 and TRBJ1-1 gives the whole variable domain SAVISQKPSRDICQRGTSLTIQCQVDSQVTMMFWYRQQPGQSLTLIATANQGSEATYESGFVIDKFPISRPNLTFSTLTVSNMSPEDSSIYLCSVESQANTEAFFGQGTRLTVV.

V is TRBV6-5 and J is TRBJ2-5; D perhaps matches TRBD2 (5 bases). CDR3 size: 14 residues. V was clipped by 6 bases and J by 4 bases, with 15 bases between them. Germline V gene data show CDR1 as MNHEY and CDR2 as SVGAGI. This CDR3 is CASRLEGGRETQYF. CDR3 nucleotide sequence: TGTGCCAGCAGATTGGAAGGAGGTAGAGAGACCCAGTACTTC.